These 15 T cell receptor beta chains originate from one sample sequenced in a study of blood T cell repertoires in COVID-19. Measured with immunoSEQ multiplex PCR; TCRdb has only the in-frame clones, and not every one. The sample consists of around 140,000 clones, approximately 88% of them appearing once. Sequenced material: peripheral blood. The receptors were sampled from a man in his sixties with acute or convalescent COVID-19.

The V call is TRBV10-3, the J call TRBJ1-2, with a possible D match to TRBD1 (5 bases). The V end lost 4 bases, the J end lost 2 bases, and 20 bases lay between the germline ends. Germline V gene data show CDR1 as ENHRY and CDR2 as SYGVKD. The CDR3 is 17 amino acids. The CDR3 nucleotides read TGTGCCATCAGTGCGAGAATCCTCGGGGAGGGGAACTATGGCTACACCTTC. Translating it yields CAISARILGEGNYGYTF.

The J gene is TRBJ1-5, the V gene TRBV19, with D possibly being TRBD1 (5 bases). The germline gives CDR1 LNHDA, CDR2 SQIVND (reference sequence). The CDR3 has 12 residues. Trimming pared 7 bases from V and 5 bases from J, leaving 9 bases between. CDR3 sequence (DNA): TGTGCCAGTACCCTCAGGGATCAGCCCCAGCATTTT. Translating gives CASTLRDQPQHF.

This clone was seen a few times. The rearrangement links TRBV4-1 to TRBJ1-2; 8 nucleotides match TRBD1. The V gene's germline CDR1 is MGHRA and CDR2 YSYEKL. Trimming at V came to 4 bases and at J to 3 bases, leaving 4 bases not matched to a gene. The CDR3 is 14 residues long. CDR3 residues: CASSLDRGDYGYTF. The DNA of the CDR3 is TGCGCCAGCAGCCTCGACAGGGGTGACTATGGCTACACCTTC.

This chain connects TRBV6-4 to TRBJ2-3; TRBD2 might be the D (7 bases). Germline CDR1 is MRHNA and CDR2 is SNTAGT. The CDR3 extends over 15 amino acids. Trimming removed 2 bases at V and 2 bases at J, with 11 bases between. The CDR3 is CASSDARGPTDTQYF. The CDR3, as DNA: TGTGCCAGCAGTGACGCGCGGGGGCCCACAGATACGCAGTATTTT.

This clone showed up just once. The V gene is TRBV24-1, the J gene TRBJ2-1, with 9 bases identical to TRBD1. The ends lost 3 bases at V and 5 bases at J; junction bases unmatched: 7. This CDR3 comprises 16 residues. Germline V gene sequence: CDR1 KGHDR, CDR2 SFDVKD. This CDR3 is CATSDESRTGDNEQFF. The CDR3 DNA is TGTGCCACCAGTGATGAGTCTCGGACAGGGGACAATGAGCAGTTCTTC.

This clone came up once. J is TRBJ2-2 and V is TRBV2; the D is unclear. CDR3 length: 14 amino acids. CDR1 and CDR2 (germline): SNHLY, FYNNEI. V was clipped by 4 bases and J by 3 bases, with 9 bases between them. The CDR3 DNA is TGTGCCAGCAGTGGCGGAGCTTACACCGGGGAGCTGTTTTTT. Protein: CASSGGAYTGELFF.

The V call is TRBV5-1, the J call TRBJ1-5, with D possibly being TRBD1 (6 bases). This CDR3 is built from 15 residues. Germline CDR1 reads SGHRS; CDR2 reads YFSETQ. V shed 1 base and J shed 2 bases, with 10 bases lying between them. CDR3 loop: CASSLNGQRNQPQHF. DNA of the CDR3: TGCGCCAGCAGCTTGAATGGACAGCGCAATCAGCCCCAGCATTTT.

This sequence joins TRBV27 and TRBJ2-7, with 10 positions matching TRBD1. Germline CDR1 MNHEY, CDR2 SMNVEV (reference sequence). Unmatched junction bases numbered 16, after V lost 6 bases and J lost 5 bases. The CDR3 has 17 amino acids. The CDR3 region is CASSLGQGGLPRDEQYF. In nucleotides, the CDR3 is TGTGCCAGCAGCCTCGGACAGGGGGGACTGCCTCGGGACGAGCAGTACTTC.

This clone came up once. The rearrangement uses TRBV9 and TRBJ1-1; 9 bases agree with TRBD1. V gave up 0 bases and J gave up 1 base; unmatched junction bases: 1. Germline V gene lookup returns CDR1 SGDLS and CDR2 YYNGEE. The length of the CDR3 is 15 residues. CDR3: CASSVAGQGNTEAFF. The CDR3 DNA reads as TGTGCCAGCAGCGTAGCGGGACAGGGGAACACTGAAGCTTTCTTT.

The CDR3 sequence is CAISEGRRYSYEQYF. The CDR3 nucleotides are TGTGCCATCAGTGAGGGCAGGCGCTACTCCTACGAGCAGTACTTC. V gene TRBV10-3 combines with J gene TRBJ2-7; D is undetermined. CDR1 and CDR2 (germline): ENHRY, SYGVKD. Between the trimmed V and J ends, which lost 2 bases and 0 bases, there was a span of 11 bases. The CDR3 contains 15 residues.

This clone has only a few counts. This chain uses TRBV18 with TRBJ2-5, with TRBD2 as a possible D gene (5 bases). Per the germline V gene, CDR1 is KGHSH and CDR2 is LQKENI. V was shortened by 1 base and J by 5 bases, with 14 bases between the two germline ends. The CDR3 sequence is 15 residues long. This chain's CDR3 is CASSPLPRAVETQYF. Here the CDR3 DNA reads TGTGCCAGCTCACCACTTCCGCGGGCAGTGGAGACCCAGTACTTC.

This chain joins TRBV9 and TRBJ1-5, with D hard to call. The CDR3 sequence is 14 residues long. The ends were cut back, 4 bases at V and 6 bases at J, with 14 bases in the middle. Germline V gives CDR1 SGDLS, CDR2 YYNGEE. CDR3 region: CASSPHVRGQPQHF. For the CDR3, the DNA is TGTGCCAGCAGCCCCCATGTCCGGGGTCAGCCCCAGCATTTT.

V usage is TRBV5-6 and J usage is TRBJ1-5; a possible D gene is TRBD1 (6 bases). V was trimmed by 0 bases and J by 4 bases, leaving 14 bases between them. The CDR3 extends over 16 amino acids. The germline gives CDR1 SGHDT, CDR2 YYEEEE. In nucleotides, the CDR3 is TGTGCCAGCAGCTTGGCCCGCGGGGGGCGGAATCAGCCCCAGCATTTT. Its translation is CASSLARGGRNQPQHF.

The rearrangement uses TRBV7-2 and TRBJ2-1, with TRBD2 matching over 13 bases. Germline CDR1 SGHTA, CDR2 FQGNSA. Trimming took 6 bases from V and 3 from J; bases not matched to a gene: 2. The CDR3 sequence is 15 residues long. Here the CDR3 reads CASRRTSGSYNEQFF. As DNA, the CDR3 is TGTGCCAGCAGGCGGACTAGCGGGAGCTACAATGAGCAGTTCTTC.

This chain joins TRBV6-5 and TRBJ1-3; D is perhaps TRBD1 (6 bases). The CDR3 has 15 residues. Germline assignment: CDR1 MNHEY and CDR2 SVGAGI. Trimming pared 6 bases from V and 4 bases from J, leaving 16 bases between. This CDR3 reads CASSHTGTQGNTIYF. CDR3 nucleotide sequence: TGTGCCAGCAGCCATACCGGGACACAGGGAAACACCATATATTTT.